The 3 T cell receptor beta chains presented below share a single source sample, sequenced in a study of blood T cell repertoires in COVID-19. Method: immunoSEQ multiplex PCR; TCRdb's copy keeps in-frame clones and lacks some. The sample yields around 190,000 clones, approximately 80% seen once. Source material: peripheral blood. The receptors come from a woman in her forties or fifties with acute or convalescent COVID-19.

The genes are TRBV30 and TRBJ2-3; 9 nucleotides line up with TRBD2. After removal of 4 bases from V and 1 base from J, the junction contained 6 bases not matched to a gene. The CDR3 totals 15 residues. The V gene's germline CDR1 is GTSNPN and CDR2 SVGIG (reference sequence). CDR3: CAWNPLAGGTDTQYF. CDR3 bases: TGTGCCTGGAACCCCTTAGCGGGGGGCACAGATACGCAGTATTTT.

This clone was detected once. The rearrangement links TRBV6-6 to TRBJ1-6; unclear D gene. Germline loops: CDR1 MNHNY, CDR2 SVGAGI (reference sequence). There are 12 residues in the CDR3. V was pared by 3 bases and J by 7 bases, with 4 bases between. CDR3 in amino acids: CASSYENSPLHF. CDR3 coding DNA: TGTGCCAGCAGTTATGAGAATTCACCCCTCCACTTT.

Concerning this clone itself: The same CDR3 arises from other DNA sequences in this sample as well. The chain has TRBV20-1 and TRBJ1-4; D is unclear. The CDR3 is 11 residues long. CDR1 and CDR2 from the germline V gene are DFQATT and SNEGSKA (reference sequence). V lost 4 bases and J lost 8, with 8 bases in between. In DNA, the CDR3 is TGCAGTGCTACAGGAAGCGAAAAACTGTTTTTT. Translating it yields CSATGSEKLFF.